The TCR beta chain described here comes from a study of CD4 and CD8 cells across lung adenocarcinoma regions. TCRdb processed the PCR reads anew with MiXCR; each CDR3 protein has one entry. The table records some 3,900 distinct CDR3 sequences, around 51% of them present only once. The patients had localized lung adenocarcinoma, a non-small cell subtype. This clonotype is termed medium-sized. Sequenced: CD4+ T cells from the center of a lung tumor. The receptor comes from a female donor with lung adenocarcinoma. The CD4 and CD8 labels of this study may be unreliable.

The chain's CDR3 is CAAREGLTGELFF. The CDR3 DNA sequence: TGTGCAGCCCGGGAGGGCCTCACCGGGGAGCTGTTTTTT. The V gene is TRBV28, the J gene TRBJ2-2; 8 bases are a match to TRBD2. Germline V lookup: CDR1 MDHEN, CDR2 SYDVKM. This CDR3 comprises 13 residues.